The source of this T cell receptor (beta chain) is a study of blood T cell repertoires in COVID-19. For the study at large: Researchers got acute and convalescent COVID-19 samples from the United States, Italy and Spain. Sources were T cells, B-cell-depleted T cells, or PBMCs; the material itself was cDNA or gDNA.

In the authors' workflow: Amplifying reference gene primers gave estimates of nucleated cell counts. The data were produced by immunoSEQ multiplex PCR, yet TCRdb's version contains in-frame clones alone and is incomplete. The V and J calls and clone size were taken over from that table, and D and trimming were inferred from the DNA. The data contain 120,000 to 150,000 clones, roughly 80% of them singletons. The germline CDR1 and CDR2 sequences are LGHNA and YSLEER. This CDR3 has 14 amino acids. Trimming took 4 bases from V and 8 from J, leaving 14 bases between them. The sample comprised peripheral blood. The rearrangement joins TRBV4-3 to TRBJ1-4; weak D call: TRBD1 (5 bases). The source is a human donor in a cohort sampled during active COVID-19. The CDR3 region is CASSLNRFTEKLFF. The CDR3 DNA sequence: TGCGCCAGCAGCCTAAACAGGTTTACGGAAAAACTGTTTTTT.